One and the same sample provided the 25 T cell receptor beta chains below, sequenced in a study of regulatory T cells in long-lasting Graves disease (dated by TCRdb to about 2021). Explained via the paper, the time point label denotes: newly diagnosed GD, antithyroid drugs for less than 3 months. For both TCR sequencing and RNA sequencing, RNA was extracted from PBMCs using TRIzol. The method was multiplex PCR. Sequenced using an Illumina HiSeq 4000. TCR beta libraries were built with iRepertoire HTBI primers and Arm-PCR amplification of CDR3 regions. Using fastp trimming at Q25 and MiXCR clonotype assembly, TCRdb reanalyzed the public sequencing data and kept in-frame beta chains. Identical CDR3 protein sequences are pooled into one entry, listed with their most common genes and DNA. In all, the sample holds approximately 300,000 distinct CDR3 sequences, and under 20% of those were seen once. The leading ten clones occupy more than 35% of the sample.

The specimen was peripheral blood mononuclear cells (PBMCs), collected at new diagnosis, from a patient treated with antithyroid drugs. Every receptor here comes from a female donor with Graves disease.

In this sample, this clonotype turned up many times. J is TRBJ2-5 and V is TRBV6-5; D is tentatively TRBD1 or TRBD2 (5 bases each). CDR1 and CDR2 (germline): MNHEY, SVGAGI. Trimming cost V 0 bases and J 0 bases, with 5 bases left between them. The CDR3 runs to 14 residues. The CDR3 reads CASSYSGDQETQYF. The DNA of the CDR3 is TGTGCCAGCAGTTACTCGGGGGACCAAGAGACCCAGTACTTC.

This chain links TRBV11-2 with TRBJ2-1; 9 nucleotides agree with TRBD2. With V trimmed by 4 bases and J by 4 bases, 11 bases remained unmatched. The germline CDR1 and CDR2 sequences are SGHAT and FQNNGV. There are 17 residues in the CDR3. The DNA of the CDR3 is TGTGCCAGCAGCTCAATATTGACTAGCGGTTTTTACAATGAGCAGTTCTTC. It is translated as CASSSILTSGFYNEQFF. Supplemented by reference TRBV11-2 and TRBJ2-1, the full variable domain reads EAGVAQSPRYKIIEKRQSVAFWCNPISGHATLYWYQQILGQGPKLLIQFQNNGVVDDSQLPKDRFSAERLKGVDSTLKIQPAKLEDSAVYLCASSSILTSGFYNEQFFGPGTRLTVL.

This clonotype was found a few times. The gene calls are TRBV27 and TRBJ2-1; 7 bases are a match to TRBD2. Trimming at V came to 5 bases and at J to 10 bases, leaving 8 bases not matched to a gene. This CDR3 comprises 13 residues. Germline V gene data show CDR1 as MNHEY and CDR2 as SMNVEV (reference sequence). CDR3 bases: TGTGCCAGCAGTCCCCTATCCGGGAGGGAGCAGTTCTTC. Residues: CASSPLSGREQFF.

Many counts were recorded for this clonotype. The gene calls are TRBV15 and TRBJ2-1; D uncertain. This CDR3 contains 13 residues. The V and J ends lost 1 base and 10 bases respectively, with 11 bases between them. Germline V lookup: CDR1 LNHNV, CDR2 YYDKDF (reference sequence). The CDR3 region is CATSRADRVEQFF. The CDR3, as DNA: TGTGCCACCAGCAGAGCCGACCGGGTAGAGCAGTTCTTC. The full variable domain, with the rest looked up from reference TRBV15 and TRBJ2-1, is DAMVIQNPRYQVTQFGKPVTLSCSQTLNHNVMYWYQQKSSQAPKLLFHYYDKDFNNEADTPDNFQSRRPNTSFCFLDIRSPGLGDTAMYLCATSRADRVEQFFGPGTRLTVL.

This clonotype has just a few counts. V is TRBV7-9 and J is TRBJ2-2, with 7 bases fitting TRBD2. J lost 3 bases, V lost 3 bases, and 4 bases had no gene match. Looked up from germline, CDR1 is SEHNR and CDR2 is FQNEAQ (reference sequence). There are 15 residues in the CDR3. This chain's CDR3 is CASSFGGRYTGELFF. The CDR3 DNA follows: TGTGCCAGCAGCTTTGGCGGGAGATACACCGGGGAGCTGTTTTTT.

The table lists this clonotype with many counts. The rearrangement joins TRBV5-1 to TRBJ2-1; 9 nucleotides align to TRBD2. Germline V gene lookup returns CDR1 SGHRS and CDR2 YFSETQ. CDR3 length equals 14 residues. V shed 7 bases and J 7 bases; nucleotides not matched to a gene: 9. As DNA, the CDR3 is TGCGCCAGCCGGTTCTTAGCGGGAGAGAATGAGCAGTTCTTC. It is translated as CASRFLAGENEQFF. Complete variable domain (other parts from reference TRBV5-1 and TRBJ2-1): KAGVTQTPRYLIKTRGQQVTLSCSPISGHRSVSWYQQTPGQGLQFLFEYFSETQRNKGNFPGRFSGRQFSNSRSEMNVSTLELGDSALYLCASRFLAGENEQFFGPGTRLTVL.

This clonotype occurred many times. The genes are TRBV20-1 and TRBJ1-4; D is possibly TRBD1 (5 bases). The length of the CDR3 is 15 residues. With 6 bases removed from V and 5 bases from J, the gap between germline ends came to 19 bases. Germline V gene sequence: CDR1 DFQATT, CDR2 SNEGSKA (reference sequence). This chain's CDR3 is CSAPDPQGGNEKLFF. The CDR3 DNA reads TGCAGTGCGCCCGACCCCCAGGGAGGGAATGAAAAACTGTTTTTT.

This clonotype was counted many times. The chain carries TRBV3-1 and TRBJ1-4; the D is unclear. The V end was cut by 1 base, the J end by 11 bases, with 8 bases between. This CDR3 comprises 12 residues. Germline V gives CDR1 LGHDT, CDR2 YNNKEL (reference sequence). CDR3: CASSQARDKLFF. The CDR3 coding sequence is TGTGCCAGCAGCCAAGCGCGTGATAAACTGTTTTTT.

This chain joins TRBV14 and TRBJ2-2; 9 bases are a match to TRBD2. The length of the CDR3 is 15 residues. Germline V lookup: CDR1 SGHDN, CDR2 FVKESK. Trimming cost V 4 bases and J 5 bases; bases outside gene matches: 5. DNA of the CDR3: TGTGCCAGCAGCCGCGGGAGGGCCTTGACCGGGGAGCTGTTTTTT. Translating gives CASSRGRALTGELFF.

Ten or more counts support this clonotype. The CDR3 spells CSAGWGTDTQYF. The CDR3 DNA is TGCAGTGCGGGGTGGGGAACAGATACGCAGTATTTT. The V and J genes are TRBV20-1 and TRBJ2-3, with no clear D. V was cut by 6 bases and J by 3 bases, with 10 bases left in between. The germline CDR1 and CDR2 sequences are DFQATT and SNEGSKA (reference sequence). The CDR3 has 12 amino acids.

In its sample, this clonotype was seen many times. The rearrangement links TRBV3-1 to TRBJ1-1; D is uncertain. V lost 4 bases, J lost 1 base, and 10 bases lay in between. This CDR3 contains 14 residues. The germline CDR1 and CDR2 sequences are LGHDT and YNNKEL (reference sequence). Here the CDR3 DNA reads TGTGCCAGCAGCCCTACGAGTGGGAACACTGAAGCTTTCTTT. Its protein is CASSPTSGNTEAFF.

The chain combines TRBV20-1 with TRBJ1-2; TRBD1 matches at 7 bases. The CDR3 has 11 residues. The V gene end was trimmed by 4 bases and the J gene end by 8 bases; junction bases not matched to a gene: 4. The germline V gene has CDR1 DFQATT and CDR2 SNEGSKA (reference sequence). The CDR3 DNA sequence: TGCAGTGCTAAGGGGGCGTTCGGCTACACCTTC. It codes for CSAKGAFGYTF.

This clonotype has at least ten counts. The rearrangement uses TRBV29-1 and TRBJ1-4; the D is unclear. CDR1 is SQVTM, CDR2 ANQGSEA, per germline. This CDR3 spans 14 amino acids. V lost 3 bases and J 0 bases, leaving 8 bases between the germline ends. The CDR3 loop is CSVEQDATNEKLFF. CDR3 DNA: TGCAGCGTTGAGCAGGATGCAACTAATGAAAAACTGTTTTTT.

This chain joins TRBV6-4 and TRBJ2-3; D remains ambiguous. Germline V gene sequence: CDR1 MRHNA, CDR2 SNTAGT. V was clipped by 0 bases and J by 2 bases, with 6 bases between them. The CDR3 length is 14 residues. The CDR3 nucleotides read TGTGCCAGCAGTGACTCTGGCTTCACAGATACGCAGTATTTT. This translates into CASSDSGFTDTQYF.

This clonotype has at least ten counts. The chain has TRBV29-1 and TRBJ2-1; D is perhaps TRBD2 (6 bases). The V gene's germline CDR1 is SQVTM and CDR2 ANQGSEA. The CDR3 totals 17 residues. Between the trimmed V and J ends, which lost 3 bases and 8 bases, there was a span of 26 bases. CDR3 sequence reads: CSVEVSLGGPDRDEQFF. CDR3 DNA sequence: TGCAGCGTTGAGGTCAGTTTGGGAGGACCTGATCGGGATGAGCAGTTCTTC.

This clonotype has at least ten counts. The V and J genes are TRBV28 and TRBJ2-4; a weak D match, TRBD1 (6 bases). The germline V and J ends were trimmed by 4 bases and 0 bases, with 13 bases remaining between them. CDR3 length: 16 amino acids. Germline V gives CDR1 MDHEN, CDR2 SYDVKM. CDR3 residues: CASSSPGQLAKNIQYF. The CDR3 DNA follows: TGTGCCAGCAGTTCCCCGGGACAACTAGCCAAAAACATTCAGTACTTC.

This clonotype was seen ten or more times. V gene TRBV9 combines with J gene TRBJ2-3; 10 nucleotides align to TRBD2. The CDR3 runs to 15 residues. Germline V gene sequence: CDR1 SGDLS, CDR2 YYNGEE. J lost 4 bases, V lost 3 bases, and 5 bases had no gene match. CDR3 sequence reads: CASSAPSGSSDTQYF. CDR3 nucleotides: TGTGCCAGCAGCGCCCCTAGCGGGAGCTCAGATACGCAGTATTTT.

With respect to this clonotype: Being one base from a much bigger clone, this may be a read error. V is TRBV5-1 and J is TRBJ1-4; D gene unclear. The CDR3 length is 13 residues. CDR1 and CDR2 from the germline V gene are SGHRS and YFSETQ. The CDR3 is CASSLVPNEELFF. The CDR3 nucleotides are TGCGCCAGCAGCTTGGTGCCAAATGAAGAACTGTTTTTT.

The chain carries TRBV10-3 and TRBJ1-1, with D tentatively TRBD1 (6 bases). The CDR3 extends over 13 amino acids. Trimming removed 7 bases at V and 1 base at J, with 10 bases between. Germline V gene data show CDR1 as ENHRY and CDR2 as SYGVKD. The CDR3 region is CAITKQGNTEAFF. The CDR3 DNA sequence: TGTGCCATCACCAAACAGGGGAACACTGAAGCTTTCTTT.

This clonotype has just a few counts. This chain joins TRBV30 and TRBJ2-1, with TRBD2 matching 10 bases. Judging by the DNA end, TRBJ2-5 fits better; the J call may be wrong. There are 16 residues in the CDR3. Per the germline V gene, CDR1 is GTSNPN and CDR2 is SVGIG (reference sequence). The CDR3 spells CAWSNLLAGHQETQYF. The CDR3 region has the DNA TGTGCCTGGAGTAATCTACTAGCGGGGCACCAAGAGACCCAGTACTTC.

This clonotype was recorded at least ten times. The chain combines TRBV2 with TRBJ2-4, with D possibly being TRBD2 (6 bases). V shed 3 bases and J shed 1 base, with 22 bases lying between them. The germline gives CDR1 SNHLY, CDR2 FYNNEI. The CDR3 is made up of 19 amino acids. The CDR3 reads CASSDGEALLVLAKNIQYF. DNA of the CDR3: TGTGCCAGCAGTGATGGGGAGGCCCTTTTAGTTCTGGCCAAAAACATTCAGTACTTC.

This clonotype was recorded at least ten times. The chain has TRBV7-2 and TRBJ1-6; TRBD1 might be the D (6 bases). Deletions cut 2 bases from V and 6 bases from J, with 14 bases between. Germline-derived CDR1 and CDR2 are SGHTA and FQGNSA. This CDR3 comprises 16 residues. The CDR3: CASSLSQGSTNSPLHF. The CDR3 DNA follows: TGTGCCAGCAGCTTATCACAGGGATCTACTAATTCACCCCTCCACTTT.

This clonotype occurred many times. The chain combines TRBV9 with TRBJ2-3, with D possibly matching TRBD2 (6 bases). V lost 4 bases and J 0 bases, leaving 12 bases between the germline ends. The CDR3 length is 15 residues. CDR1 and CDR2 (germline): SGDLS, YYNGEE. The CDR3 is CASSRAGYSTDTQYF. Here the CDR3 DNA reads TGTGCCAGCAGCCGAGCGGGTTATAGCACAGATACGCAGTATTTT.

This clonotype was detected a few times. The genes are TRBV28 and TRBJ2-1, with 8 bases identical to TRBD1. The junction had 2 bases not matched to a gene; V was cut back by 10 bases and J by 0 bases. This CDR3 region has 13 residues. CDR1 MDHEN and CDR2 SYDVKM come from the germline V gene. CDR3 sequence: CATTGGSYNEQFF. In nucleotides, the CDR3 is TGTGCCACCACAGGGGGCTCCTACAATGAGCAGTTCTTC.

This clonotype was picked up many times. This chain uses TRBV11-2 with TRBJ2-7; D is possibly TRBD2 (5 bases). Between the trimmed V and J ends, which lost 1 base and 2 bases, there was a span of 12 bases. The CDR3 runs 15 residues. Germline V gene sequence: CDR1 SGHAT, CDR2 FQNNGV. The CDR3, as DNA: TGTGCCAGCAGCTTAGCTCCGGACTTAGCCTACGAGCAGTACTTC. Translation gives CASSLAPDLAYEQYF.